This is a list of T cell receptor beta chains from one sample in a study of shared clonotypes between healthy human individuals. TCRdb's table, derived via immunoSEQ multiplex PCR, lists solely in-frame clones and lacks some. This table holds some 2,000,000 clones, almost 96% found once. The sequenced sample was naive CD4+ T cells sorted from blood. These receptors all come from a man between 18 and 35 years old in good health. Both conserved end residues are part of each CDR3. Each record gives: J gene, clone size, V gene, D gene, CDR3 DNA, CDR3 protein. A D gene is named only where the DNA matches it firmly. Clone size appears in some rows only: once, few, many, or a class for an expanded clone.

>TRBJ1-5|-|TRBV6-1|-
TGTGCCAGCAGTGCACAGAGTAGCAATCAGCCCCAGCATTTT
CASSAQSSNQPQHF
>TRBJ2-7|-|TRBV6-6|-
TGTGCCAGCAGCAACTCTCTTACCGAGCAGTACTTC
CASSNSLTEQYF
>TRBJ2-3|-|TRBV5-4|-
TGTGCCAGCAGCGATTACAGGTTTGGAGGAGATACGCAGTATTTT
CASSDYRFGGDTQYF
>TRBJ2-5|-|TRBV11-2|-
TGTGCCAGCAGCCTAATGGGGGGCCGGCAAGAGACCCAGTACTTC
CASSLMGGRQETQYF
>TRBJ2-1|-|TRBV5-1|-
TGCGCCAGCAGCCGATCCCTCGACAACAATGAGCAGTTCTTC
CASSRSLDNNEQFF
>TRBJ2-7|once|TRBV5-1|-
TGCGCCAGCAGCCCCGGGACATCCTTCTACGAGCAGTACTTC
CASSPGTSFYEQYF
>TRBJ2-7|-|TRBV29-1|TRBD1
TGCAGCGTTGAGAAGGGACAGGGGACCTACGAGCAGTACTTC
CSVEKGQGTYEQYF
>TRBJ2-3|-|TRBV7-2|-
TGTGCCAGCAGCAACACAGATACGCAGTATTTT
CASSNTDTQYF
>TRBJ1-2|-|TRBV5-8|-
TGTGCCAGTGGGCTCTATGGCTACACCTTC
CASGLYGYTF
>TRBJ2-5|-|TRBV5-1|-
TGCGCCAGCTCCGGGGTCTCGGAGACCCAGTACTTC
CASSGVSETQYF
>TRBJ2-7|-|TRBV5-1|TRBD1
TGCGCCAGCAGCTTGGGGGACAGCTCGGGTAGCGACGAGCAGTACTTC
CASSLGDSSGSDEQYF
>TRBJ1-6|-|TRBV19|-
TGTGCCAGTAACCAGGGGTCTCGGAACGAACCCCTCCACTTT
CASNQGSRNEPLHF
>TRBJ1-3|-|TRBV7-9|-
TGTGCCAGCAGCCCTACCGGACGGGATGGAAACACCATATATTTT
CASSPTGRDGNTIYF
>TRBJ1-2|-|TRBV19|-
TGTGCCAGTAGTCTCACCGGGAACTATGGCTACACCTTC
CASSLTGNYGYTF
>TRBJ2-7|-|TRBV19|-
TGTGCCAGTAGCATCGTAAGGGGGGACTACGAGCAGTACTTC
CASSIVRGDYEQYF
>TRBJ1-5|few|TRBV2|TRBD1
TGTGCCAGCAGGCCGGGACAGGTCAATCAGCCCCAGCATTTT
CASRPGQVNQPQHF
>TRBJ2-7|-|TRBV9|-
TGTGCCAGCAGCCCGGACACCGACTCCTACGAGCAGTACTTC
CASSPDTDSYEQYF
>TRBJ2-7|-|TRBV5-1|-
TGCGCCAGCGGGGCGGATCGTCCCCCGCTCTACGAGCAGTACTTC
CASGADRPPLYEQYF
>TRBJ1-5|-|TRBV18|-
TGTGCCAGCTCACCAGGGCAAACTAGCAATCAGCCCCAGCATTTT
CASSPGQTSNQPQHF
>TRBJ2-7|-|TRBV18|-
TGTGCCAGCTCACCAGGTTACGAGCAGTACTTC
CASSPGYEQYF
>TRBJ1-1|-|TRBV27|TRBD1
TGTGCCAGCAGCCGGGACAGGGGGCGCGCTATGGACACTGAAGCTTTCTTT
CASSRDRGRAMDTEAFF
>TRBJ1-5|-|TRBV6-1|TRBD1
TGTGCCAGCAGTGAAACAGGGGGACAGCCCCAGCATTTT
CASSETGGQPQHF
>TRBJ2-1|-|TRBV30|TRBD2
TGTGCCTGGAGTGGGGCGGGAGCGGGGAATGAGCAGTTCTTC
CAWSGAGAGNEQFF
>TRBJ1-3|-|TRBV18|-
TGTGCCAGCTCACCACCGGGCTCCGGCGGTCTCTCTGGAAACACCATATATTTT
CASSPPGSGGLSGNTIYF
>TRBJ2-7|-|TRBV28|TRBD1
TGTGCCAGCAGTCTCCGGGACAGGGCCCACGAGCAGTACTTC
CASSLRDRAHEQYF
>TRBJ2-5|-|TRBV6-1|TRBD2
TGTGCCAGCAGTGAACGGAGGGGACTAGCGGCGACTCAAGAGACCCAGTACTTC
CASSERRGLAATQETQYF
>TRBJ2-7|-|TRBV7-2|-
TGTGCCAGCAGCTTCGGGGGATCCTCTTCCGAGCAGTACTTC
CASSFGGSSSEQYF
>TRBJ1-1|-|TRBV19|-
TGTGCCAGTAGTATTATGGGCGAAGCTTTCTTT
CASSIMGEAFF
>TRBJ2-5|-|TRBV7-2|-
TGTGCCAGCGAGGAGGAGACCCAGTACTTC
CASEEETQYF
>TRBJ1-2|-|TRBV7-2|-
TGTGCCAGCAGCGTAAATATGGGCTACACCTTC
CASSVNMGYTF
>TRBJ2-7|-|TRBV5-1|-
TGCGCCAGCAGCGCGCAAGGTCACGAGCAGTACTTC
CASSAQGHEQYF
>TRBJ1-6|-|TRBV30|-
TGTGCCTGGAGCCCCGGACGGACGCACCTCTATAATTCACCCCTCCACTTT
CAWSPGRTHLYNSPLHF
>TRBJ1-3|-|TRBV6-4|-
TGTGCCAGCAGCTCGACAGCTCTACCAGCTTGCTCTGGAAACACCATATATTTT
CASSSTALPACSGNTIYF
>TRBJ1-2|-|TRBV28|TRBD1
TGTGCCAGCAGTTCGGGACAGGGGGCCGCATCTTTCTATGGCTACACCTTC
CASSSGQGAASFYGYTF
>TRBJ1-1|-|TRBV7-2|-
TGTGCCAGCAGCTTAACGCGCATCGCCTACACTGAAGCTTTCTTT
CASSLTRIAYTEAFF
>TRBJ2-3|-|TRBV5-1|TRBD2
TGCGCCAGCACCACGCGGGTAGCGGGGGGGTCGGCAGATACGCAGTATTTT
CASTTRVAGGSADTQYF
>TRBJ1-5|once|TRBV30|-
TGTGCCTGGAGATCGGGAGTTAGAAATCAGCCCCAGCATTTT
CAWRSGVRNQPQHF
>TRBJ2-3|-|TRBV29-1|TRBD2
TGCAGCGTTGACACCGGGGGGAATACGCAGTATTTT
CSVDTGGNTQYF
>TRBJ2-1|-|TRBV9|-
TGTGCCAGCAGCCTACGACTGAACAATGAGCAGTTCTTC
CASSLRLNNEQFF
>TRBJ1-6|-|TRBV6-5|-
TGTGCCAGCAGTTACCAGGCCTATAATTCACCCCTCCACTTT
CASSYQAYNSPLHF
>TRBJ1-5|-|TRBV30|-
TGTGCCTGGAACACAGGGATTGGCAATCAGCCCCAGCATTTT
CAWNTGIGNQPQHF
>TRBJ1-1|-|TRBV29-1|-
TGCAGCGTTGAAGACTGGACAGAGCGCCGAGCTTTCTTT
CSVEDWTERRAFF